Presented here are 6 T cell receptor beta chains from one specimen sequenced in a study of T cells after yellow fever vaccination. One entry per CDR3 protein, called by TCRdb with MiXCR from the 5' RACE reads. The sample records a few hundred thousand distinct CDR3 sequences, 8% to 9.5% being singletons. The source was PBMCs, collected approximately 40 days after the first yellow fever vaccination. The receptors were gathered from a man aged 18 to 30 who received the YFV17D yellow fever vaccine.

The chain joins TRBV4-1 to TRBJ2-3, with D perhaps TRBD2 (6 bases). This CDR3 has 17 amino acids. V gave up 0 bases and J gave up 4 bases, with 17 bases separating them. In germline, CDR1 is MGHRA, CDR2 YSYEKL. Written as DNA, the CDR3 is TGCGCCAGCAGCCAAGAAGGAGGACGGGGGTTGGCAGATACGCAGTATTTT. The encoded protein is CASSQEGGRGLADTQYF.

The sample holds a few counts of this clonotype. The chain recombines TRBV7-2 with TRBJ1-1; TRBD1 might be the D (5 bases). Germline V CDR1 and CDR2: SGHTA, FQGNSA. With 5 bases removed from V and 5 bases from J, the gap between germline ends came to 15 bases. The CDR3 covers 14 residues. CDR3 DNA sequence: TGTGCCAGCAGCCGCCGGGAGGGGAGGACTGAAGCTTTCTTT. Its protein product is CASSRREGRTEAFF.

The V gene is TRBV24-1, the J gene TRBJ2-5; D is tentatively TRBD1 or TRBD2 (6 bases each). The CDR3 covers 15 residues. V was trimmed by 0 bases and J by 5 bases, leaving 12 bases between them. CDR1 is KGHDR, CDR2 SFDVKD, per germline. CDR3 nucleotides: TGTGCCACCAGTGATTTGGTTAGGGGGGAGGAGACCCAGTACTTC. Translated, it gives CATSDLVRGEETQYF.

Only a few counts were recorded for this clonotype. The chain couples TRBV27 to TRBJ2-1; maybe TRBD2 (6 bases). The CDR3 covers 14 residues. Trimming took 7 bases from V and 0 from J, leaving 10 bases between them. Germline loops: CDR1 MNHEY, CDR2 SMNVEV (reference sequence). The CDR3 sequence is CASTWGDSYNEQFF. Here the CDR3 DNA reads TGTGCCAGCACCTGGGGGGACTCCTACAATGAGCAGTTCTTC.

This chain joins TRBV6-5 and TRBJ2-1; 7 bases fit TRBD2. The CDR3 totals 14 residues. CDR1 MNHEY and CDR2 SVGAGI come from the germline V gene. V was pared by 1 base and J by 7 bases, with 4 bases of the junction left unmatched. CDR3 nucleotide sequence: TGTGCCAGCAGTTACTTGGGGGGGAGGAATGAGCAGTTCTTC. Amino acids: CASSYLGGRNEQFF.

In this sample, this clonotype turned up a few times. J is TRBJ2-1 and V is TRBV7-6, with 8 bases identical to TRBD2. Germline trimming cut 5 bases from V and 10 bases from J; bases unmatched to any gene: 7. This CDR3 is built from 13 residues. Germline CDR1 SGHVS, CDR2 FNYEAQ. The CDR3 loop is CASSQIAGREQFF. The CDR3 DNA sequence: TGTGCCAGCAGCCAAATAGCGGGGCGGGAGCAGTTCTTC. Full variable domain (missing parts from reference TRBV7-6 and TRBJ2-1): GAGVSQSPRYKVTKRGQDVALRCDPISGHVSLYWYRQALGQGPEFLTYFNYEAQQDKSGLPNDRFSAERPEGSISTLTIQRTEQRDSAMYRCASSQIAGREQFFGPGTRLTVL.